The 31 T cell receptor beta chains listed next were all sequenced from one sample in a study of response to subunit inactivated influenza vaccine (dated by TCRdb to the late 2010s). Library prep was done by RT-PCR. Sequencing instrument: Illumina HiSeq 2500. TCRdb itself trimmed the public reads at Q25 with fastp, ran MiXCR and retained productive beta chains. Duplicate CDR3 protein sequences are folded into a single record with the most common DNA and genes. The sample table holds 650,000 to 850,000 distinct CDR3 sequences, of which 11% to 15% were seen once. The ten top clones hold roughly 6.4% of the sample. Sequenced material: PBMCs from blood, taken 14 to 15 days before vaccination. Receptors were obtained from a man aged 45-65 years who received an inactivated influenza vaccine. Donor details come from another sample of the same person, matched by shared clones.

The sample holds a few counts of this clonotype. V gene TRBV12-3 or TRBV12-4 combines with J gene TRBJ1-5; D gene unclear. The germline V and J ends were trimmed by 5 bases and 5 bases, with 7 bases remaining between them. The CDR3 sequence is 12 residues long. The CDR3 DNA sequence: TGTGCCAGCAGTGCGCTTGATCAGCCCCAGCATTTT. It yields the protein CASSALDQPQHF.

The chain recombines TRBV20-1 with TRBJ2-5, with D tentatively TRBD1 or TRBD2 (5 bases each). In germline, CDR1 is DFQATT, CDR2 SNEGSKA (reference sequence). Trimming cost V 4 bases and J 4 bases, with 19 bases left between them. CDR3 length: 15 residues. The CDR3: CSATGTAPPRETQYF. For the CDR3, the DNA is TGCAGTGCTACCGGGACGGCTCCTCCACGAGAGACCCAGTACTTC.

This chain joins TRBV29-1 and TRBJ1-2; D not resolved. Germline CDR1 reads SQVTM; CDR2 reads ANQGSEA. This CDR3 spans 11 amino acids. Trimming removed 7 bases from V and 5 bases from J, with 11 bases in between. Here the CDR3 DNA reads TGCAGCGCAAGTGGGCAATATGGCTACACCTTC. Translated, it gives CSASGQYGYTF.

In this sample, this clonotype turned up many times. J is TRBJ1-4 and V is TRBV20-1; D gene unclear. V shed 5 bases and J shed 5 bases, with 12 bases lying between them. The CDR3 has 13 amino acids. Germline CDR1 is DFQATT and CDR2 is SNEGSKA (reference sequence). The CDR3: CSAYTDPNEKLFF. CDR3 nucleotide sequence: TGCAGTGCTTACACGGACCCAAATGAAAAACTGTTTTTT.

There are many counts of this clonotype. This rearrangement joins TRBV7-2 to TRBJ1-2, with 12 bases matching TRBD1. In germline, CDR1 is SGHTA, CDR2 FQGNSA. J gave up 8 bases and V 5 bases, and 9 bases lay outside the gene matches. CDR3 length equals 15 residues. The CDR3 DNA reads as TGTGCCAGCAGCCCTCAAACGGGACAGGGGGCGGGCTACACCTTC. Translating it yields CASSPQTGQGAGYTF.

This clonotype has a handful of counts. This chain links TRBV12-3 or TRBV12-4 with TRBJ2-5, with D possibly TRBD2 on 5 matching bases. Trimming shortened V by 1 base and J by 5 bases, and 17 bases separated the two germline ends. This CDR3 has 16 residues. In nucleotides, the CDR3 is TGTGCCAGCAGTTTAGGAAGCCTGAGTTGGGAGGAGACCCAGTACTTC. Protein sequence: CASSLGSLSWEETQYF.

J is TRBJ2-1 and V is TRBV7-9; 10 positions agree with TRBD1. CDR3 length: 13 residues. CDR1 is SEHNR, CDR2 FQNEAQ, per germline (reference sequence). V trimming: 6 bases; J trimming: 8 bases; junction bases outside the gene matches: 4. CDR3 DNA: TGTGCCAGCAGTTTGACAGGGGGCTATGAGCAGTTCTTC. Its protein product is CASSLTGGYEQFF. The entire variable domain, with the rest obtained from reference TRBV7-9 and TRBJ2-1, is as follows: DTGVSQNPRHKITKRGQNVTFRCDPISEHNRLYWYRQTLGQGPEFLTYFQNEAQLEKSRLLSDRFSAERPKGSFSTLEIQRTEQGDSAMYLCASSLTGGYEQFFGPGTRLTVL.

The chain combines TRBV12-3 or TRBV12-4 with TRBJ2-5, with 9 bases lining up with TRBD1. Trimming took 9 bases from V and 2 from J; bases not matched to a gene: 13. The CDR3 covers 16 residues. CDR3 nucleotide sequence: TGTGCCAGTCCCTTAGGGACAGGGAAGAGACAAGAGACCCAGTACTTC. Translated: CASPLGTGKRQETQYF.

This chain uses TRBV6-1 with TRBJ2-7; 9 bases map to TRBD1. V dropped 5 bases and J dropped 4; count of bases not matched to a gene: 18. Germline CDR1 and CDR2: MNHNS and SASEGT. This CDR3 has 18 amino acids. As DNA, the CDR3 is TGTGCCAGCAGTACACAGGGGGCGCTTGACGAGTCTAGTTACGAGCAGTACTTC. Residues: CASSTQGALDESSYEQYF.

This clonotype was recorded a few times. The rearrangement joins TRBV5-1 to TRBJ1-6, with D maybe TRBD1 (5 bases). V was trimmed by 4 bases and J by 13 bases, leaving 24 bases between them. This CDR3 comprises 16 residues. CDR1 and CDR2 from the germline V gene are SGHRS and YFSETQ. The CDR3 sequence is CASSGAPGSTSSPLHF. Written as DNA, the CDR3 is TGCGCCAGCAGCGGGGCCCCCGGGTCAACAAGCTCGCCCCTCCACTTT. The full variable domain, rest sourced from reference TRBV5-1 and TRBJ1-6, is KAGVTQTPRYLIKTRGQQVTLSCSPISGHRSVSWYQQTPGQGLQFLFEYFSETQRNKGNFPGRFSGRQFSNSRSEMNVSTLELGDSALYLCASSGAPGSTSSPLHFGNGTRLTVT.

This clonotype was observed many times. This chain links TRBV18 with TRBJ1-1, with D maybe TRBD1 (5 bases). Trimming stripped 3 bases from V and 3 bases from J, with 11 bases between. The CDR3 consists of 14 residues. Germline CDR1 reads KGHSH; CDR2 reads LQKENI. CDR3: CASSPVRGYTEAFF. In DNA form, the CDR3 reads TGTGCCAGCTCACCGGTGCGGGGGTACACTGAAGCTTTCTTT.

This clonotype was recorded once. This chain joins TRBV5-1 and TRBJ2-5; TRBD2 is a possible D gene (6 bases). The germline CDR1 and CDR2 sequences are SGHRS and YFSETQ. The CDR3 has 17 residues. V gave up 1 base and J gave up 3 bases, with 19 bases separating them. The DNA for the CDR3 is TGCGCCAGCAGCTTGTCAGCCGGGCGGGAAAAGAAAGAGACCCAGTACTTC. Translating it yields CASSLSAGREKKETQYF.

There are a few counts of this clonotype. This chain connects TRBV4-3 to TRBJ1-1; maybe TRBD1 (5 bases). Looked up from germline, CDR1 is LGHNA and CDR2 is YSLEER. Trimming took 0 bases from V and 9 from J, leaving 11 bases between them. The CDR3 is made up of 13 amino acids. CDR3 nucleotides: TGCGCCAGCAGCCAAGATACTCGGGGCCAAGCTTTCTTT. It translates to CASSQDTRGQAFF.

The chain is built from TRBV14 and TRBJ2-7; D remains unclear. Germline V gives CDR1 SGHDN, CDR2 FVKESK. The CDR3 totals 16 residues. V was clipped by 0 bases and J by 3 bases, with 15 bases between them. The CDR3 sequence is CASSQDHGHRRYEQYF. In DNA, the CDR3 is TGTGCCAGCAGCCAAGACCATGGTCACCGCCGCTACGAGCAGTACTTC.

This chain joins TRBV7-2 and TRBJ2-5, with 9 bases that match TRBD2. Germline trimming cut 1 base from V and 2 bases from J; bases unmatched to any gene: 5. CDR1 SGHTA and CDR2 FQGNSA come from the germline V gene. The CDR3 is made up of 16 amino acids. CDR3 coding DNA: TGTGCCAGCAGCTTAGGTGGCGGGGGGGCGCAAGAGACCCAGTACTTC. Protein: CASSLGGGGAQETQYF.

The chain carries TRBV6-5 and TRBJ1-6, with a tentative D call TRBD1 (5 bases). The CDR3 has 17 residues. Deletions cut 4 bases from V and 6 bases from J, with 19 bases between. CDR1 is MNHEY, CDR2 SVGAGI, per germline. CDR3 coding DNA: TGTGCCAGCAGTTTCCGAACCGTCCAGGGTAGTAATTCACCCCTCCACTTT. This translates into CASSFRTVQGSNSPLHF.

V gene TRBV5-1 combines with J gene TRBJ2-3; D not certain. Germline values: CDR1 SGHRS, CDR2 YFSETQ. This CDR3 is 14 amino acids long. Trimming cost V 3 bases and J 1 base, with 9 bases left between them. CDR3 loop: CASSSEWGTDTQYF. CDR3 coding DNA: TGCGCCAGCAGCTCGGAATGGGGCACAGATACGCAGTATTTT.

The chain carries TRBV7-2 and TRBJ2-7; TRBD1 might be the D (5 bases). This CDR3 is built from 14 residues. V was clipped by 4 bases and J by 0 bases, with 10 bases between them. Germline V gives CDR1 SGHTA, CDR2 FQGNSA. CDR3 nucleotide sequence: TGTGCCAGCAGCTCGGACACCTACTCCTACGAGCAGTACTTC. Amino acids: CASSSDTYSYEQYF. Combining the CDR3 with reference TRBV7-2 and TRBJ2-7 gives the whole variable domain GAGVSQSPSNKVTEKGKDVELRCDPISGHTALYWYRQSLGQGLEFLIYFQGNSAPDKSGLPSDRFSAERTGGSVSTLTIQRTQQEDSAVYLCASSSDTYSYEQYFGPGTRLTVT.

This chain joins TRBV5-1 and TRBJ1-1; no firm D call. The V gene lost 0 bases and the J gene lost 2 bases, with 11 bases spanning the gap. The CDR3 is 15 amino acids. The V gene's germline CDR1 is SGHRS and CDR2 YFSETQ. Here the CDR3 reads CASSLVAQRNTEAFF. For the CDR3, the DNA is TGCGCCAGCAGCTTGGTTGCCCAGCGTAACACTGAAGCTTTCTTT.

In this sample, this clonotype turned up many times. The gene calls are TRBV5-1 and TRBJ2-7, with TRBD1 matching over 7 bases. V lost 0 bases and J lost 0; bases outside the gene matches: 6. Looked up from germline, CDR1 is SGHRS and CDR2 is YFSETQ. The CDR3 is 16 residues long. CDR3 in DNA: TGCGCCAGCAGCTTGGATTACAGGGGCCACTCCTACGAGCAGTACTTC. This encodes CASSLDYRGHSYEQYF.

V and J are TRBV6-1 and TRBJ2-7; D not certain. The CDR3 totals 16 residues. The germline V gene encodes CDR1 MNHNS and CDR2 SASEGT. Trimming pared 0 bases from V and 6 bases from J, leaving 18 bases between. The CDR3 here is CASSEARGASLLEQYF. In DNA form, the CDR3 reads TGTGCCAGCAGTGAAGCGAGAGGTGCATCCCTCCTCGAGCAGTACTTC.

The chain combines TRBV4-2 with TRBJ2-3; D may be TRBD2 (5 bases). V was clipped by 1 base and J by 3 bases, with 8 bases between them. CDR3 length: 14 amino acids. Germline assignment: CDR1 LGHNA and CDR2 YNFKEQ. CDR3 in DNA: TGTGCCAGCAGCCAAGGAGAGGGAACAGATACGCAGTATTTT. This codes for CASSQGEGTDTQYF.

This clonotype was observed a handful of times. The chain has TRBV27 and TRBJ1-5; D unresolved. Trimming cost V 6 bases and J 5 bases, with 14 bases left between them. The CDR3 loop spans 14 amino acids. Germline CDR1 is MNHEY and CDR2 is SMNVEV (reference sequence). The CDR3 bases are TGTGCCAGCAGATCCGGGCACCCGGATCAGCCCCAGCATTTT. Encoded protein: CASRSGHPDQPQHF.

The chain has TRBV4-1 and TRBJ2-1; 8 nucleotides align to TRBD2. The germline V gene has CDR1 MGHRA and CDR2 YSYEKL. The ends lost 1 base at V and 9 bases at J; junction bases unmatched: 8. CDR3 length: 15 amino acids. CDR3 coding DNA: TGCGCCAGCAGCCAAGGAGAGCGGGGGAATCGTGAGCAGTTCTTC. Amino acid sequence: CASSQGERGNREQFF.

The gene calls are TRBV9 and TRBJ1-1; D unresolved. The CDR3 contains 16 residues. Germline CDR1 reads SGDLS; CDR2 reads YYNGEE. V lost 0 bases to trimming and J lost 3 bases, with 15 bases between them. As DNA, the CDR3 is TGTGCCAGCAGCGTAGCCCCCCGTATGGGAGACACTGAAGCTTTCTTT. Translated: CASSVAPRMGDTEAFF. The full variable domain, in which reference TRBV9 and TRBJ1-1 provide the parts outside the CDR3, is DSGVTQTPKHLITATGQRVTLRCSPRSGDLSVYWYQQSLDQGLQFLIQYYNGEERAKGNILERFSAQQFPDLHSELNLSSLELGDSALYFCASSVAPRMGDTEAFFGQGTRLTVV.

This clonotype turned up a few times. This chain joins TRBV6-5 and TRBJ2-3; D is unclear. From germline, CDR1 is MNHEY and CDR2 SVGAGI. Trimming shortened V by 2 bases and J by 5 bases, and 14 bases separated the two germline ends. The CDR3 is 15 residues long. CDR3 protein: CASSYSTVPGDTQYF. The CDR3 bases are TGTGCCAGCAGTTACAGTACTGTACCAGGAGATACGCAGTATTTT.

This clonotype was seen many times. CDR3 bases: TGTGCCAGCAGCTCAAGGGGGGGGGCCCACGAGCAGTACTTC. Translated: CASSSRGGAHEQYF. This chain joins TRBV5-6 and TRBJ2-7; D possibly corresponds to TRBD2 (7 bases). Germline V CDR1 and CDR2: SGHDT, YYEEEE. The V end lost 3 bases, the J end lost 5 bases, and 15 bases lay between the germline ends. CDR3 size: 14 residues. Full variable domain (remainder filled in from reference TRBV5-6 and TRBJ2-7): DAGVTQSPTHLIKTRGQQVTLRCSPKSGHDTVSWYQQALGQGPQFIFQYYEEEERQRGNFPDRFSGHQFPNYSSELNVNALLLGDSALYLCASSSRGGAHEQYFGPGTRLTVT.

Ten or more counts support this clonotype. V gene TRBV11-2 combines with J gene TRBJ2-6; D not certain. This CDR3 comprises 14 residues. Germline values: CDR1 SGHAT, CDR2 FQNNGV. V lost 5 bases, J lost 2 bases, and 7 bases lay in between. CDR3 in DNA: TGTGCCAGCAGCCCCCCGGCTGGGGCCAACGTCCTGACTTTC. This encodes CASSPPAGANVLTF. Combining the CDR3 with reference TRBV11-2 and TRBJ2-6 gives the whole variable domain EAGVAQSPRYKIIEKRQSVAFWCNPISGHATLYWYQQILGQGPKLLIQFQNNGVVDDSQLPKDRFSAERLKGVDSTLKIQPAKLEDSAVYLCASSPPAGANVLTFGAGSRLTVL.

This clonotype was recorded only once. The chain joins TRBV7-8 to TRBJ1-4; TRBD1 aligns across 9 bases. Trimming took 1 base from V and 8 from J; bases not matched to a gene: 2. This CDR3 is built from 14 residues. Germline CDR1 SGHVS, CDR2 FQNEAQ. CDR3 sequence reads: CASSLGTGDEKLFF. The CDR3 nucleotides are TGTGCCAGCAGCTTAGGGACAGGGGACGAAAAACTGTTTTTT.

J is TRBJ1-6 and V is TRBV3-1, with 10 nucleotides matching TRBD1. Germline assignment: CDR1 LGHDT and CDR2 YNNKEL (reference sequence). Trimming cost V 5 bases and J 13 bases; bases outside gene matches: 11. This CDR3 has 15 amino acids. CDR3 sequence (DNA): TGTGCCAGCAGCTCCACGACAGGGGGCGAGTACCCCCTCCACTTT. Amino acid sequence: CASSSTTGGEYPLHF.

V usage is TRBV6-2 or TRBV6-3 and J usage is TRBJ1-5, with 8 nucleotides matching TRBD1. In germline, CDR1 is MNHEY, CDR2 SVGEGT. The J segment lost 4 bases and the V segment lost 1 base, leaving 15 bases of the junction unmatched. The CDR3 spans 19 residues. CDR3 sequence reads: CASSYFPVRTGRPNQPQHF. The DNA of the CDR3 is TGTGCCAGCAGTTACTTTCCAGTCAGGACAGGGAGACCTAATCAGCCCCAGCATTTT.